What follows are 19 T cell receptor beta chains derived from one specimen sequenced in a study of regulatory T cells in long-lasting Graves disease. TCR beta libraries were built with iRepertoire HTBI primers and Arm-PCR of CDR3 regions. TCRdb independently ran MiXCR on the multiplex PCR reads; one entry per CDR3 protein. Of a few hundred thousand distinct CDR3 sequences in the sample, 20% to 25% are singletons; the top ten hold approximately 30%. As for time point: persistent/refractory GD, antithyroid drugs over 5 years with positive TRAb. TCR sequences were obtained from RNA taken from PBMCs. Material: peripheral blood mononuclear cells (PBMCs), obtained when the disease was refractory, from a patient treated with antithyroid drugs. These receptors all stem from a woman between 40 and 55 years old with Graves disease.

The chain links TRBV19 to TRBJ2-4, with D uncertain. Trimming took off 10 bases at V and 2 bases at J, with 12 bases between the two ends. The CDR3 runs 13 residues. Germline CDR1 reads LNHDA; CDR2 reads SQIVND (reference sequence). The CDR3 DNA is TGTGCCACCACTCAGGAGACCAAAAACATTCAGTACTTC. Translated, it gives CATTQETKNIQYF.

In this sample, this clonotype turned up many times. The rearrangement joins TRBV15 to TRBJ1-5, with no clear D. Trimming took off 0 bases at V and 7 bases at J, with 10 bases between the two ends. The CDR3 sequence is 14 residues long. CDR1 is LNHNV, CDR2 YYDKDF, per germline (reference sequence). The CDR3 DNA reads as TGTGCCACCAGCAGAGATAGCCCGTTACAGCCCCAGCATTTT. Translating gives CATSRDSPLQPQHF.

J is TRBJ2-7 and V is TRBV20-1; 8 nucleotides align to TRBD2. Germline V gene lookup returns CDR1 DFQATT and CDR2 SNEGSKA (reference sequence). Germline trimming cut 6 bases from V and 3 bases from J; bases unmatched to any gene: 10. The CDR3 extends over 14 amino acids. CDR3 sequence: CSATGTSEVYEQYF. CDR3 nucleotide sequence: TGCAGTGCCACAGGGACTAGTGAAGTCTACGAGCAGTACTTC.

This clonotype has more than one count but fewer than ten. The gene calls are TRBV7-9 and TRBJ2-6; D might be TRBD2 (6 bases). Germline V gene lookup returns CDR1 SEHNR and CDR2 FQNEAQ (reference sequence). V was clipped by 1 base and J by 3 bases, with 7 bases between them. The CDR3 loop spans 15 amino acids. The CDR3 reads CASSLGGIGANVLTF. The CDR3 DNA reads as TGTGCCAGCAGCTTAGGCGGGATTGGGGCCAACGTCCTGACTTTC.

The chain combines TRBV19 with TRBJ2-2; 9 bases fit TRBD1. CDR3 length: 21 residues. Germline trimming cut 7 bases from V and 0 bases from J; bases unmatched to any gene: 21. CDR1 and CDR2 from the germline V gene are LNHDA and SQIVND (reference sequence). The DNA for the CDR3 is TGTGCCAGTAAATCCTCAAGGGGGACAGGGCTTACATATGCGAACACCGGGGAGCTGTTTTTT. Translation gives CASKSSRGTGLTYANTGELFF.

On this clonotype itself: This is likely an artifact of a read error, given a far larger clone one base away. This rearrangement joins TRBV28 to TRBJ2-7, with TRBD1 matching 11 bases. There are 14 residues in the CDR3. CDR1 and CDR2 (germline): MDHEN, SYDVKM. After removal of 5 bases from V and 4 bases from J, the junction contained 4 bases not matched to a gene. CDR3 coding DNA: TGTGCCAGCAGTGGGGGACAGGGGGAATACGAGCAGTACTTC. Amino acids: CASSGGQGEYEQYF.

A remark on this clonotype: A far larger clone is one nucleotide away, so this likely arose from a read error. The chain has TRBV6-9 and TRBJ2-5; TRBD1 matches at 9 bases. The CDR3 has 16 residues. V lost 4 bases and J lost 3; bases outside the gene matches: 9. Germline V gives CDR1 MNHGY, CDR2 SVAAGI. The CDR3 bases are TGTGCCAGCAGTTTAATTCTGGGACAGGGAGAAGAGACCCAGTACTTC. Translated: CASSLILGQGEETQYF.

The chain joins TRBV11-2 to TRBJ2-2; D not certain. This CDR3 contains 15 residues. The germline CDR1 and CDR2 sequences are SGHAT and FQNNGV. Trimming stripped 5 bases from V and 4 bases from J, with 14 bases between. The CDR3 loop reads CASSIWRFVTGELFF. CDR3 DNA sequence: TGTGCCAGCAGCATCTGGCGGTTTGTCACCGGGGAGCTGTTTTTT.

The gene calls are TRBV5-1 and TRBJ1-1; TRBD1 aligns across 7 bases. This CDR3 comprises 14 residues. V dropped 2 bases and J dropped 3; count of bases not matched to a gene: 4. The germline V gene encodes CDR1 SGHRS and CDR2 YFSETQ. In DNA form, the CDR3 reads TGCGCCAGCAGCTTCGAGGGGGCGTACACTGAAGCTTTCTTT. The encoded protein is CASSFEGAYTEAFF.

This clonotype was seen at least ten times. V and J are TRBV28 and TRBJ2-7; 9 bases match TRBD1. This CDR3 contains 13 residues. With 6 bases clipped from V and 3 bases from J, the junction kept 3 bases outside the gene matches. Per the germline V gene, CDR1 is MDHEN and CDR2 is SYDVKM. The CDR3 loop reads CASSRQGDYEQYF. The CDR3 nucleotides are TGTGCCAGCAGCAGACAGGGGGACTACGAGCAGTACTTC.

This sequence joins TRBV10-2 and TRBJ2-7; 7 bases line up with TRBD1. Per the germline V gene, CDR1 is WSHSY and CDR2 is SAAADI. CDR3 length: 18 amino acids. The V segment lost 2 bases and the J segment 5 bases; nucleotides outside the gene matches: 18. The CDR3, as DNA: TGCGCCAGCAGTGAGGTTTGGTTCACAGGACAGGACAGCAACGAGCAGTACTTC. It encodes CASSEVWFTGQDSNEQYF.

This rearrangement joins TRBV11-2 to TRBJ2-3; D is perhaps TRBD1 or TRBD2 (5 bases each). The V gene's germline CDR1 is SGHAT and CDR2 FQNNGV. The V gene lost 9 bases and the J gene lost 2 bases, with 21 bases spanning the gap. The CDR3 has 16 residues. The chain's CDR3 is CASLRFGDPPTDTQYF. The DNA of the CDR3 is TGTGCCAGTCTTCGTTTTGGGGACCCCCCCACAGATACGCAGTATTTT.

There are a few counts of this clonotype. This chain connects TRBV7-3 to TRBJ2-2; a possible D gene is TRBD1 (5 bases). Per germline, CDR1 SGHTA and CDR2 FQGTGA. The CDR3 has 12 amino acids. Trimming left V 10 bases short and J 7 bases short, with 13 bases between. In DNA, the CDR3 is TGTGCCACCACCCAGGGCCACGGGGAGCTGTTTTTT. It translates to CATTQGHGELFF.

This clonotype was counted many times. The chain combines TRBV12-3 or TRBV12-4 with TRBJ1-1; 10 bases agree with TRBD1. This CDR3 region has 16 residues. V lost 1 base and J lost 3; bases outside the gene matches: 5. CDR3 nucleotide sequence: TGTGCCAGCAGTTTAGGAGGGACAGGGGAAGACACTGAAGCTTTCTTT. This codes for CASSLGGTGEDTEAFF.

Concerning this clonotype itself: A much larger clone sits a single nucleotide away, making a read error possible. This chain connects TRBV6-2 or TRBV6-3 to TRBJ2-2, with 7 positions matching TRBD1. There are 16 residues in the CDR3. The germline gives CDR1 MNHEY, CDR2 SVGEGT. The CDR3 protein is CTSSYDARGRSGELFF. The CDR3 DNA reads TGTACCAGCAGTTACGATGCAAGGGGGCGTAGCGGGGAGCTGTTTTTT.

This clonotype was recorded many times. V gene TRBV6-5 combines with J gene TRBJ2-6; tentative D call: TRBD1 (6 bases). The germline gives CDR1 MNHEY, CDR2 SVGAGI. This CDR3 is 21 amino acids long. The V gene lost 0 bases and the J gene lost 0 bases, with 21 bases spanning the gap. This chain's CDR3 is CASSYSMQGLNDFSGANVLTF. The CDR3 DNA reads as TGTGCCAGCAGTTACTCGATGCAGGGGCTAAATGATTTCTCTGGGGCCAACGTCCTGACTTTC.

This clonotype was observed a handful of times. The gene calls are TRBV25-1 and TRBJ2-5; a weak D match, TRBD1 (5 bases). CDR3 length: 12 amino acids. Germline CDR1 MGHDK, CDR2 SYGVNS. Trimming pared 5 bases from V and 5 bases from J, leaving 9 bases between. DNA for the CDR3: TGTGCCAGCAGTCTGGGGCACGAGACCCAGTACTTC. It codes for CASSLGHETQYF.

The chain has TRBV5-6 and TRBJ2-7, with 9 bases fitting TRBD2. Trimming at V came to 2 bases and at J to 0 bases, leaving 3 bases not matched to a gene. This CDR3 has 15 amino acids. CDR1 and CDR2 from the germline V gene are SGHDT and YYEEEE. DNA for the CDR3: TGTGCCAGCAGCTTTCCGACTAGCGGCTCCTACGAGCAGTACTTC. Translated: CASSFPTSGSYEQYF.

There are many counts of this clonotype. CDR3 sequence (DNA): TGTGCCAGCAGCTTATCGGCGGGAGAAGGGTACGAGCAGTACTTC. Its protein product is CASSLSAGEGYEQYF. The chain recombines TRBV7-6 with TRBJ2-7, with 7 bases fitting TRBD2. Looked up from germline, CDR1 is SGHVS and CDR2 is FNYEAQ. Germline trimming cut 2 bases from V and 4 bases from J; bases unmatched to any gene: 8. The CDR3 is made up of 15 amino acids.